This T cell receptor (beta chain) was captured by sequencing in a study of CD8 T cells in Susac syndrome. V shed 5 bases and J 4 bases; nucleotides not matched to a gene: 7. Germline CDR1 and CDR2: MGHRA and YSYEKL. This CDR3 has 15 residues. RNA in amounts of roughly 0.5 to 1 ug was reverse transcribed with random hexamers. MiXCR, applied by TCRdb to the immunoSEQ multiplex PCR reads, yields one record per CDR3 protein. The repertoire holds approximately 230,000 distinct CDR3 sequences, with around 93% as singletons. This clonotype was sampled from a human donor with multiple sclerosis. Sequenced: CD4+ T cells from PBMCs. The chain is built from TRBV4-1 and TRBJ2-1; 8 nucleotides align to TRBD1. Here the CDR3 reads CASSSGQGLYNEQFF. CDR3 in DNA: TGCGCCAGCAGCTCTGGACAGGGCCTATACAATGAGCAGTTCTTC.